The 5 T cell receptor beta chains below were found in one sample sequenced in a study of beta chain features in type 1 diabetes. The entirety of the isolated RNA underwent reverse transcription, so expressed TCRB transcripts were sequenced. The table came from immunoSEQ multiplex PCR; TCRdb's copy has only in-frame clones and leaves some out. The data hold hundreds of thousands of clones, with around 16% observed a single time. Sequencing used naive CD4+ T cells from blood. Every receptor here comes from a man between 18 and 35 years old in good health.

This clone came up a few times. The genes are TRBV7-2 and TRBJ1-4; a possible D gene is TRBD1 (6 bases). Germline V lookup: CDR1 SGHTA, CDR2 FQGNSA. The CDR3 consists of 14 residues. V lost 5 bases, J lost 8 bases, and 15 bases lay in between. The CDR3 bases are TGTGCCAGCAGCGAAGGGCCGGGGGGCGAAAAACTGTTTTTT. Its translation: CASSEGPGGEKLFF. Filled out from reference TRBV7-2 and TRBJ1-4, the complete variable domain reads GAGVSQSPSNKVTEKGKDVELRCDPISGHTALYWYRQSLGQGLEFLIYFQGNSAPDKSGLPSDRFSAERTGGSVSTLTIQRTQQEDSAVYLCASSEGPGGEKLFFGSGTQLSVL.

CDR3 residues: CASSQGLAAYNEQFF. CDR3 nucleotides: TGTGCCAGCAGCCAAGGACTAGCGGCCTACAATGAGCAGTTCTTC. The chain couples TRBV4-2 to TRBJ2-1; 9 bases are a match to TRBD2. From germline, CDR1 is LGHNA and CDR2 YNFKEQ. After removal of 1 base from V and 2 bases from J, the junction contained 0 bases not matched to a gene. The CDR3 contains 15 residues.

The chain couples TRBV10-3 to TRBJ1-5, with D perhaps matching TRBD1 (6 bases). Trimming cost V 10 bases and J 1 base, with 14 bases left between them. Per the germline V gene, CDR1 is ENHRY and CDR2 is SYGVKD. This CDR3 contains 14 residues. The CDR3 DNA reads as TGTGCCACCCAAATAAGGGGGAGCAATCAGCCCCAGCATTTT. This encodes CATQIRGSNQPQHF.

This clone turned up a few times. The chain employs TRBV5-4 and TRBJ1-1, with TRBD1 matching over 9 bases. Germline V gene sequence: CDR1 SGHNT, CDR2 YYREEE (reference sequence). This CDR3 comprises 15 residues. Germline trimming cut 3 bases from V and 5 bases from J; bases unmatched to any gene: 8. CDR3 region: CASSSAQGARTEAFF. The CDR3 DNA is TGTGCCAGCAGCTCGGCACAGGGGGCTCGGACTGAAGCTTTCTTT.

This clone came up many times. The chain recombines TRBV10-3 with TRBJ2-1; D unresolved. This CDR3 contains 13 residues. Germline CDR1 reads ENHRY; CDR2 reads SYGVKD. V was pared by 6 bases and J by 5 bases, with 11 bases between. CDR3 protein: CAIRARDHNEQFF. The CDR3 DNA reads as TGTGCCATCAGAGCGCGCGACCACAATGAGCAGTTCTTC.